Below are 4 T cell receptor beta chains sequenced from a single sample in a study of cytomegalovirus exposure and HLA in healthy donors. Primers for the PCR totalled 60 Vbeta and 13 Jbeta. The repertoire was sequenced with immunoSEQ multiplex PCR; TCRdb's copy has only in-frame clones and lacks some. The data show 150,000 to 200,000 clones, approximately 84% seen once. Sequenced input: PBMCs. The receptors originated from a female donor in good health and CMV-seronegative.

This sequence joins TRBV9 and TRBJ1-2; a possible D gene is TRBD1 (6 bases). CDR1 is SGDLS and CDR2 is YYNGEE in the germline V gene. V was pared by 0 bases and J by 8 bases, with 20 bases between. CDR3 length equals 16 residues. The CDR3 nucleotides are TGTGCCAGCAGCGTAGGTTGGACAGCTCGGGGAATGGGCTACACCTTC. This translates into CASSVGWTARGMGYTF.

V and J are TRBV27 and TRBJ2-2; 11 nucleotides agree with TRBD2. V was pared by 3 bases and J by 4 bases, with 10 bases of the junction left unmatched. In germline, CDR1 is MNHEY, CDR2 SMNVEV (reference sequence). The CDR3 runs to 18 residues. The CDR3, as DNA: TGTGCCAGCAGTTTTCGCGGTAGCGGGAGGGCCTCCACCGGGGAGCTGTTTTTT. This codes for CASSFRGSGRASTGELFF.

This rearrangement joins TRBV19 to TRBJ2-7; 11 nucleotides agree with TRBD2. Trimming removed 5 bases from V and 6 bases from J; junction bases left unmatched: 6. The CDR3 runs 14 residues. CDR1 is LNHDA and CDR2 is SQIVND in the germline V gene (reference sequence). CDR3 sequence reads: CASSSRLAGLEQYF. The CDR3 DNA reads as TGTGCCAGTAGTTCAAGACTAGCGGGACTCGAGCAGTACTTC.

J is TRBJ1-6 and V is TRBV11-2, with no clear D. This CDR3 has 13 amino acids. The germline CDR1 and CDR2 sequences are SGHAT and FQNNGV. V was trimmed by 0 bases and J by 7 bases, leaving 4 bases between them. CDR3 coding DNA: TGTGCCAGCAGCTTAGACGTCAATTCACCCCTCCACTTT. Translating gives CASSLDVNSPLHF.